The 28 T cell receptor beta chains listed next were all sequenced from one sample in a study of T-cell reconstitution after alpha-beta-depleted transplantation in children. Unique molecular identifiers were incorporated during preparation of the TCRbeta library. TCRdb reanalysed the PCR reads using MiXCR and keeps one entry per CDR3 protein. The table includes about 610,000 distinct CDR3 sequences, 8% to 11% detected once. Sequencing was performed on PBMCs from the stem cell graft donor, taken from the stem cell graft. These receptors came from a human donor who donated a stem cell graft to a child with acute myeloid leukemia.

There are a few counts of this clonotype. The chain combines TRBV20-1 with TRBJ2-2; D possibly corresponds to TRBD1 (5 bases). Germline V CDR1 and CDR2: DFQATT, SNEGSKA (reference sequence). V lost 3 bases and J 2 bases, leaving 19 bases between the germline ends. CDR3 length: 17 residues. The CDR3 region is CSASDSSHSLNTGELFF. DNA of the CDR3: TGCAGTGCTAGTGACAGCTCCCACTCCCTAAACACCGGGGAGCTGTTTTTT.

The chain employs TRBV20-1 and TRBJ2-7, with 9 bases identical to TRBD1. V lost 5 bases and J lost 3; bases outside the gene matches: 11. This CDR3 region has 15 residues. CDR1 DFQATT and CDR2 SNEGSKA come from the germline V gene (reference sequence). The DNA of the CDR3 is TGCAGTGCTGATAAAGGGACAGGGATTAGCTACGAGCAGTACTTC. It is translated as CSADKGTGISYEQYF.

The chain links TRBV15 to TRBJ1-5; 7 bases are shared with TRBD1. There are 16 residues in the CDR3. The V segment lost 6 bases and the J segment 2 bases; nucleotides outside the gene matches: 10. CDR1 is LNHNV and CDR2 is YYDKDF in the germline V gene (reference sequence). Written as DNA, the CDR3 is TGTGCCACCAGGTCACAGGGGCCGGGGGGCAATCAGCCCCAGCATTTT. Amino acid sequence: CATRSQGPGGNQPQHF.

This clonotype occurred a few times. The chain combines TRBV7-8 with TRBJ2-1; 9 nucleotides agree with TRBD2. The CDR3 length is 15 residues. V gave up 5 bases and J gave up 3 bases; unmatched junction bases: 5. Germline lookup yields CDR1 SGHVS and CDR2 FQNEAQ. CDR3: CASSGIAGVYNEQFF. The CDR3 coding sequence is TGTGCCAGCAGCGGGATAGCGGGAGTCTACAATGAGCAGTTCTTC.

This clonotype was recorded a few times. V and J are TRBV20-1 and TRBJ1-2; D not resolved. CDR1 DFQATT and CDR2 SNEGSKA come from the germline V gene (reference sequence). The CDR3 loop spans 15 amino acids. V lost 3 bases to trimming and J lost 5 bases, with 19 bases between them. The CDR3 loop is CSARVPRETRYGYTF. The CDR3 bases are TGCAGTGCTAGGGTTCCAAGGGAGACCCGATATGGCTACACCTTC.

The rearrangement uses TRBV10-3 and TRBJ2-7; TRBD2 matches at 10 bases. Germline V gives CDR1 ENHRY, CDR2 SYGVKD. The CDR3 is 19 residues long. Trimming at V came to 0 bases and at J to 6 bases, leaving 17 bases not matched to a gene. CDR3: CAISESRPLAGDRALEQYF. DNA for the CDR3: TGTGCCATCAGTGAGTCTCGCCCCCTAGCGGGAGATCGTGCACTCGAGCAGTACTTC.

V usage is TRBV29-1 and J usage is TRBJ2-3; D is perhaps TRBD1 or TRBD2 (5 bases each). CDR1 and CDR2 (germline): SQVTM, ANQGSEA. V lost 1 base, J lost 4 bases, and 12 bases lay in between. CDR3 size: 14 residues. The CDR3 nucleotides are TGCAGCGTTGAAGGGGACGGAGTTTCAGATACGCAGTATTTT. Protein product: CSVEGDGVSDTQYF.

This clonotype was seen a handful of times. The rearrangement joins TRBV20-1 to TRBJ2-3, with TRBD2 matching 12 bases. The CDR3 totals 15 residues. CDR1 is DFQATT and CDR2 is SNEGSKA in the germline V gene (reference sequence). The junction had 8 bases not matched to a gene; V was cut back by 6 bases and J by 4 bases. This CDR3 reads CSATGLAGDADTQYF. The CDR3 DNA reads as TGCAGTGCCACGGGACTAGCGGGTGATGCAGATACGCAGTATTTT.

The V call is TRBV4-2, the J call TRBJ2-3; 7 bases align to TRBD1. Losses at the gene ends were 5 bases for V and 2 bases for J; bases not matched to a gene: 4. CDR3 size: 14 residues. CDR1 is LGHNA, CDR2 YNFKEQ, per germline. The CDR3 loop reads CASSVQGDTDTQYF. The CDR3 bases are TGTGCCAGCAGCGTCCAGGGGGACACAGATACGCAGTATTTT.

The rearrangement joins TRBV18 to TRBJ1-5, with TRBD1 matching over 10 bases. This CDR3 region has 18 residues. J was trimmed by 0 bases and V by 3 bases; bases with no gene match: 8. The V gene's germline CDR1 is KGHSH and CDR2 LQKENI. In nucleotides, the CDR3 is TGTGCCAGCTCACCCTCCGGGACAGGGGACTATAGCAATCAGCCCCAGCATTTT. It yields the protein CASSPSGTGDYSNQPQHF.

This clonotype was seen only once. The chain employs TRBV15 and TRBJ2-7; 7 nucleotides line up with TRBD2. Germline V gene sequence: CDR1 LNHNV, CDR2 YYDKDF (reference sequence). Trimming cost V 4 bases and J 0 bases; bases outside gene matches: 6. This CDR3 is 15 amino acids long. This chain's CDR3 is CATSTTSGASYEQYF. CDR3 bases: TGTGCCACCAGCACCACGAGCGGGGCCTCCTACGAGCAGTACTTC.

This clonotype was counted a few times. The rearrangement links TRBV20-1 to TRBJ1-1, with 7 nucleotides matching TRBD1. Looked up from germline, CDR1 is DFQATT and CDR2 is SNEGSKA (reference sequence). This CDR3 contains 17 residues. With V trimmed by 1 base and J by 5 bases, 16 bases remained unmatched. CDR3 amino acids: CSARGLVRGLGRTEAFF. CDR3 DNA: TGCAGTGCTAGAGGCCTCGTGAGGGGGCTGGGGAGGACTGAAGCTTTCTTT.

This clonotype was seen many times. The J gene is TRBJ2-1, the V gene TRBV7-9; D possibly corresponds to TRBD1 (5 bases). With 3 bases removed from V and 6 bases from J, the gap between germline ends came to 18 bases. Germline CDR1 SEHNR, CDR2 FQNEAQ (reference sequence). The length of the CDR3 is 16 residues. This CDR3 reads CASSFGITDKFNEQFF. The CDR3 nucleotides read TGTGCCAGCAGCTTTGGGATAACGGACAAATTCAATGAGCAGTTCTTC.

The rearrangement joins TRBV6-6 to TRBJ2-1, with a possible D match to TRBD2 (5 bases). The CDR3 has 12 amino acids. Between the trimmed V and J ends, which lost 4 bases and 6 bases, there was a span of 7 bases. The germline V gene encodes CDR1 MNHNY and CDR2 SVGAGI (reference sequence). The CDR3 is CASSSSSNEQFF. CDR3 coding DNA: TGTGCCAGCAGTTCTAGCTCCAATGAGCAGTTCTTC.

This clonotype occurred a few times. The gene calls are TRBV7-9 and TRBJ1-6; D is undetermined. Trimming shortened V by 5 bases and J by 13 bases, and 15 bases separated the two germline ends. The CDR3 contains 13 residues. Germline V gives CDR1 SEHNR, CDR2 FQNEAQ (reference sequence). The chain's CDR3 is CASSLYSESPLHF. The CDR3 DNA reads as TGTGCCAGCAGCCTGTACAGTGAATCGCCCCTCCACTTT. Looking up the rest from reference TRBV7-9 and TRBJ1-6 gives the full variable domain: DTGVSQNPRHKITKRGQNVTFRCDPISEHNRLYWYRQTLGQGPEFLTYFQNEAQLEKSRLLSDRFSAERPKGSFSTLEIQRTEQGDSAMYLCASSLYSESPLHFGNGTRLTVT.

The sample holds a few counts of this clonotype. The gene calls are TRBV20-1 and TRBJ1-5, with 7 bases aligning to TRBD1. The length of the CDR3 is 14 residues. The trim removed 3 bases at V and 7 bases at J, leaving 9 bases unmatched. CDR1 and CDR2 from the germline V gene are DFQATT and SNEGSKA (reference sequence). In DNA form, the CDR3 reads TGCAGTGCTAGCTCAGGACAGGTTCGACAGCCCCAGCATTTT. Protein sequence: CSASSGQVRQPQHF.

V and J are TRBV3-1 and TRBJ2-2, with 13 bases fitting TRBD2. J gave up 6 bases and V 4 bases, and 5 bases lay outside the gene matches. The CDR3 sequence is 16 residues long. Per germline, CDR1 LGHDT and CDR2 YNNKEL (reference sequence). The CDR3 loop is CASSPPGLAGSGELFF. CDR3 nucleotide sequence: TGTGCCAGCAGCCCTCCGGGACTAGCGGGATCCGGGGAGCTGTTTTTT.

This clonotype showed up many times. The chain links TRBV12-3 or TRBV12-4 to TRBJ2-7, with 8 bases that match TRBD2. This CDR3 is built from 14 residues. Losses at the gene ends were 3 bases for V and 6 bases for J; bases not matched to a gene: 7. CDR3 coding DNA: TGTGCCAGCAGTTTGGTAGCGGGACTCTCCGAGCAGTACTTC. As protein: CASSLVAGLSEQYF.

The table lists this clonotype with many counts. The V call is TRBV2, the J call TRBJ2-2, with 13 bases that match TRBD2. The CDR3 extends over 15 amino acids. J was trimmed by 6 bases and V by 6 bases; bases with no gene match: 4. Germline V gene sequence: CDR1 SNHLY, CDR2 FYNNEI. CDR3 nucleotides: TGTGCCAGCAGAGTACTAGCGGGAGGGGCCGGGGAGCTGTTTTTT. Translated: CASRVLAGGAGELFF.

This clonotype was recorded at least ten times. The J gene is TRBJ2-5, the V gene TRBV7-2; TRBD2 aligns across 9 bases. V was clipped by 5 bases and J by 5 bases; unmatched bases: 9. The CDR3 has 15 amino acids. The germline gives CDR1 SGHTA, CDR2 FQGNSA. The CDR3 DNA reads TGTGCCAGCAGCAGAAGCGGGGGGTACGTGGAGACCCAGTACTTC. This sequence encodes CASSRSGGYVETQYF.

CDR3: CASRQKYEQYF. As DNA, the CDR3 is TGTGCCAGCCGACAGAAATACGAGCAGTACTTC. The rearrangement uses TRBV12-3 or TRBV12-4 and TRBJ2-7; possibly TRBD1 for D (5 bases). This CDR3 spans 11 amino acids. The ends were cut back, 8 bases at V and 4 bases at J, with 9 bases in the middle.

This clonotype was counted at least ten times. The gene calls are TRBV12-3 or TRBV12-4 and TRBJ2-7; 12 nucleotides line up with TRBD2. V lost 6 bases to trimming and J lost 1 base; unmatched junction nucleotides: 1. The CDR3 is 14 residues long. The CDR3 region is CASRLAGGSYEQYF. The CDR3 DNA reads TGTGCCAGCAGACTAGCGGGGGGTTCCTACGAGCAGTACTTC.

This clonotype was recorded many times. V and J are TRBV5-1 and TRBJ2-1; tentatively, D is TRBD1 (6 bases). This CDR3 has 15 amino acids. V lost 8 bases and J 5 bases, leaving 20 bases between the germline ends. Germline V gene lookup returns CDR1 SGHRS and CDR2 YFSETQ. The CDR3 coding sequence is TGCGCCAGTTACCTGGGGCAGGGGAACCACAATGAGCAGTTCTTC. It codes for CASYLGQGNHNEQFF. Looking up the rest from reference TRBV5-1 and TRBJ2-1 gives the full variable domain: KAGVTQTPRYLIKTRGQQVTLSCSPISGHRSVSWYQQTPGQGLQFLFEYFSETQRNKGNFPGRFSGRQFSNSRSEMNVSTLELGDSALYLCASYLGQGNHNEQFFGPGTRLTVL.

The chain couples TRBV29-1 to TRBJ2-7; 8 nucleotides agree with TRBD1. With 7 bases clipped from V and 2 bases from J, the junction kept 13 bases outside the gene matches. Germline CDR1 and CDR2: SQVTM and ANQGSEA. The CDR3 runs to 15 residues. CDR3 amino acids: CSAALGQAGPYEQYF. The DNA of the CDR3 is TGCAGCGCGGCGCTGGGACAGGCCGGCCCCTACGAGCAGTACTTC.

Concerning this clonotype: Since a much larger clone is just one base distant, this may be a read error. The chain carries TRBV20-1 and TRBJ2-5; D is unresolved. CDR1 is DFQATT, CDR2 SNEGSKA, per germline (reference sequence). This CDR3 comprises 16 residues. The CDR3 coding sequence is TGCTGTGCTAGAGATAGAAGCAGCCCGTACCAAGAGACCCAGTACTTC. The encoded protein is CCARDRSSPYQETQYF.

This clonotype was counted a few times. This chain joins TRBV27 and TRBJ2-5, with 7 bases that match TRBD1. The germline gives CDR1 MNHEY, CDR2 SMNVEV (reference sequence). V dropped 5 bases and J dropped 2; count of bases not matched to a gene: 8. This CDR3 spans 15 amino acids. The CDR3 sequence: CASSVLRDRQETQYF. CDR3 in DNA: TGTGCCAGCAGTGTCCTCCGGGACAGACAAGAGACCCAGTACTTC.

The chain joins TRBV20-1 to TRBJ2-6; no clear D gene. In germline, CDR1 is DFQATT, CDR2 SNEGSKA (reference sequence). The V end was cut by 3 bases, the J end by 0 bases, with 9 bases between. The CDR3 runs 15 residues. The CDR3: CSARTLTSGANVLTF. In DNA, the CDR3 is TGCAGTGCTAGGACTCTTACCTCTGGGGCCAACGTCCTGACTTTC.

The chain joins TRBV5-1 to TRBJ1-1; the match to TRBD1 covers 7 bases. J was trimmed by 4 bases and V by 4 bases; bases with no gene match: 7. Germline CDR1 reads SGHRS; CDR2 reads YFSETQ. CDR3 length: 14 residues. The CDR3 sequence is CASSRGTAGTEAFF. The CDR3 bases are TGCGCCAGCAGCCGGGGGACAGCGGGCACTGAAGCTTTCTTT.